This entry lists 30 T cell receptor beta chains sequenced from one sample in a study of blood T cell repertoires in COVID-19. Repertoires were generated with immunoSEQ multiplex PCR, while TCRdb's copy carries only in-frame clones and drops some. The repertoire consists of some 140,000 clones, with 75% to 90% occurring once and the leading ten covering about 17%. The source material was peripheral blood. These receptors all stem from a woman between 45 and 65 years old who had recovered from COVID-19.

The CDR3 nucleotides read TGTGCCAGCAGCCAAGTTTCCCTCGGGACAGGTCACACTAACTATGGCTACACCTTC. Protein: CASSQVSLGTGHTNYGYTF. The chain recombines TRBV3-1 (or the pseudogene TRBV3-2) with TRBJ1-2; 8 positions match TRBD1. Unmatched junction bases numbered 13, after V lost 1 base and J lost 0 bases. Per the germline V gene, CDR1 is LGHDT and CDR2 is YNNKEL (reference sequence). The CDR3 loop spans 19 amino acids.

The CDR3 DNA reads TGTGCCAGCAGCGTAGTTGGACAGGGTGGGCCCCAGCATTTT. Translating it yields CASSVVGQGGPQHF. The gene calls are TRBV9 and TRBJ1-5; 8 bases align to TRBD1. There are 14 residues in the CDR3. Germline values: CDR1 SGDLS, CDR2 YYNGEE. J was trimmed by 9 bases and V by 0 bases; bases with no gene match: 5.

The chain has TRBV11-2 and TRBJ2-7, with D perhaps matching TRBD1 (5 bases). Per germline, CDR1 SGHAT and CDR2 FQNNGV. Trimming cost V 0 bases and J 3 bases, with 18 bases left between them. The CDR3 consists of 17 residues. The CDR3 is CASSLDPRKGKRYEQYF. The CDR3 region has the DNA TGTGCCAGCAGCTTAGATCCGAGGAAGGGGAAGCGCTACGAGCAGTACTTC.

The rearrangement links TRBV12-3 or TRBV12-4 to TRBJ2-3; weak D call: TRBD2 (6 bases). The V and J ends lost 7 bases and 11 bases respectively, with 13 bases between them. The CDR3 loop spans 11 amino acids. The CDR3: CASMTRAGQYF. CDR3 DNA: TGTGCCAGCATGACTAGGGCGGGGCAGTATTTT.

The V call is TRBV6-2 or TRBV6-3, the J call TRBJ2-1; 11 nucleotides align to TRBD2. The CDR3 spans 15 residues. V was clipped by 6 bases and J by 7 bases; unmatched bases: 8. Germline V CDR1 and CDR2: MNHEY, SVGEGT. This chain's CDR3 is CASSQLAGALNEQFF. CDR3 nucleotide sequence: TGTGCCAGCAGCCAACTAGCGGGAGCGTTAAATGAGCAGTTCTTC.

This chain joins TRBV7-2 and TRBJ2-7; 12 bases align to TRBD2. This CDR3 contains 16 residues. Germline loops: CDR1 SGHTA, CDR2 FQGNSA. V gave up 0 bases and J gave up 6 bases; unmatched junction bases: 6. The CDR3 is CASSLAGGLAGFEQYF. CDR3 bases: TGTGCCAGCAGCTTAGCGGGGGGACTAGCGGGTTTCGAGCAGTACTTC.

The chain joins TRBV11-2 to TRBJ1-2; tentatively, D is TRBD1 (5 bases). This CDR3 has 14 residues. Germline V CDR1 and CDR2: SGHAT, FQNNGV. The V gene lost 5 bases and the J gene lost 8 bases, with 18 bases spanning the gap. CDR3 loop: CASSPRQFFEGYTF. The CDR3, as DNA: TGTGCCAGCAGCCCCCGACAGTTTTTTGAGGGCTACACCTTC.

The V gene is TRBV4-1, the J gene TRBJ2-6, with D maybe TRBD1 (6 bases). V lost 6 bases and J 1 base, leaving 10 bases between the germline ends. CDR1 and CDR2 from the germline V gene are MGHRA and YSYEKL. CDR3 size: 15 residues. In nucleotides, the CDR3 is TGCGCCAGCAGACCGGACAGTTCTGGGGCCAACGTCCTGACTTTC. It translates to CASRPDSSGANVLTF.

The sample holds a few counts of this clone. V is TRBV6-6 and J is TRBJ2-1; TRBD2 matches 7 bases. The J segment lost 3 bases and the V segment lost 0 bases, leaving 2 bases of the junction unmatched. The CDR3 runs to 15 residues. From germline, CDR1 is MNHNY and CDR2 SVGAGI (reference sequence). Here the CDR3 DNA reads TGTGCCAGCAGTTACTCGGGGGGGATCTACAATGAGCAGTTCTTC. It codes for CASSYSGGIYNEQFF.

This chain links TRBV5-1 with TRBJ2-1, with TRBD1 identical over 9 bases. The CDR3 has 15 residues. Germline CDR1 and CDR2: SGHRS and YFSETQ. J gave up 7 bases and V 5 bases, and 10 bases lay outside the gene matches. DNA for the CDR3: TGCGCCAGCAGGCGGAGGACAGGGGTGATGAATGAGCAGTTCTTC. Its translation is CASRRRTGVMNEQFF.

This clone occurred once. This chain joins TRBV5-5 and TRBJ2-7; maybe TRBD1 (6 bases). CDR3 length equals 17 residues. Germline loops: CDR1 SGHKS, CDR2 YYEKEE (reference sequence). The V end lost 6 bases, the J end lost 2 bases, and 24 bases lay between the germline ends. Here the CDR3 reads CASTVTSVTGTTYEQYF. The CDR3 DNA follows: TGTGCCAGCACCGTAACTTCGGTCACAGGGACGACCTACGAGCAGTACTTC. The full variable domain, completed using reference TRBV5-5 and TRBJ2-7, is DAGVTQSPTHLIKTRGQQVTLRCSPISGHKSVSWYQQVLGQGPQFIFQYYEKEERGRGNFPDRFSARQFPNYSSELNVNALLLGDSALYLCASTVTSVTGTTYEQYFGPGTRLTVT.

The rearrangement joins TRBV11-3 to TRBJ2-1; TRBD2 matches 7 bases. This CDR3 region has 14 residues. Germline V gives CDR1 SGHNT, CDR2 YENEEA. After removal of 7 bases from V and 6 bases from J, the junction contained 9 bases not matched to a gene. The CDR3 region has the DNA TGTGCCAGCACTGCGGGAGTTTACGCCAATGAGCAGTTCTTC. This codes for CASTAGVYANEQFF.

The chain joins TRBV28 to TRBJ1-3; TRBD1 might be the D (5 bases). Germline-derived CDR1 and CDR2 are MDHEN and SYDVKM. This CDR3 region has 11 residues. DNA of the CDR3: TGTGCTGCGCGGGGGTTAAACACCATATATTTT. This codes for CAARGLNTIYF.

The CDR3: CASSRDSYGYTF. The DNA for the CDR3 is TGTGCCAGCAGCCGGGACAGTTATGGCTACACCTTC. This chain joins TRBV7-9 and TRBJ1-2; TRBD1 matches at 7 bases. CDR3 length: 12 residues. The ends lost 5 bases at V and 5 bases at J; junction bases unmatched: 2. CDR1 and CDR2 from the germline V gene are SEHNR and FQNEAQ (reference sequence).

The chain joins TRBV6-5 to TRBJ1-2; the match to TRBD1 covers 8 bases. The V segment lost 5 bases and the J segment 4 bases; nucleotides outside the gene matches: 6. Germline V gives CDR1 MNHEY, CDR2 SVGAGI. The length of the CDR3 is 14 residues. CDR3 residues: CASSQRTGFYGYTF. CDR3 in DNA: TGTGCCAGCAGTCAACGGACAGGGTTCTATGGCTACACCTTC.

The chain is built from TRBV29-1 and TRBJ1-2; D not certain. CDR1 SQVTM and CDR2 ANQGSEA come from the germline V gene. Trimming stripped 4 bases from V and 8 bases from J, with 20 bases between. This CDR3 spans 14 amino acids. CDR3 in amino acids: CSVGSVTSPSGYTF. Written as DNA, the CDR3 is TGCAGCGTTGGTTCCGTGACATCCCCATCCGGCTACACCTTC.

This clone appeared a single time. CDR3 DNA sequence: TGCGCCAGCAGCCCCGGGACAGGGGATCGGGGCTACACCTTC. This gives the protein CASSPGTGDRGYTF. This chain uses TRBV4-3 with TRBJ1-2; 10 nucleotides match TRBD1. Germline V gives CDR1 LGHNA, CDR2 YSLEER. The CDR3 spans 14 residues. V was pared by 4 bases and J by 8 bases, with 7 bases of the junction left unmatched.

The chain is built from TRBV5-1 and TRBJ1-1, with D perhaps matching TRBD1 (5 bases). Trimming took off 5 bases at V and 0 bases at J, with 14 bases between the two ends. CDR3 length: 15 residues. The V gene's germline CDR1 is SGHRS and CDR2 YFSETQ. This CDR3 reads CASRGLTGLNTEAFF. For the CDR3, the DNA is TGCGCCAGCAGGGGGCTCACAGGCTTGAACACTGAAGCTTTCTTT.

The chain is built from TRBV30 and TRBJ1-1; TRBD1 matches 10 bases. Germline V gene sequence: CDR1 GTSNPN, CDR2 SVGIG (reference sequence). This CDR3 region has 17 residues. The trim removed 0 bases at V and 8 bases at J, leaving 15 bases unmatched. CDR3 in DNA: TGTGCCTGGAGTGTAAGGGACAGGGGAAGCAGAAGAGCAGAAGCTTTCTTT. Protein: CAWSVRDRGSRRAEAFF.

The CDR3 sequence is CASSTSKTEAFF. The DNA for the CDR3 is TGTGCCAGCAGCACCAGTAAGACTGAAGCTTTCTTT. J is TRBJ1-1 and V is TRBV7-8, with D unclear. This CDR3 region has 12 residues. The V end was cut by 5 bases, the J end by 5 bases, with 9 bases between. Germline CDR1 reads SGHVS; CDR2 reads FQNEAQ.

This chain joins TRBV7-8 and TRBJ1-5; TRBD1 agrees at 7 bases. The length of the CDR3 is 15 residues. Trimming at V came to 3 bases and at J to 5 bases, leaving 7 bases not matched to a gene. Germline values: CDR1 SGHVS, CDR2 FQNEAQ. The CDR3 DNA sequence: TGTGCCAGCAGCTTGGTGACAGGGATGGATCAGCCCCAGCATTTT. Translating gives CASSLVTGMDQPQHF. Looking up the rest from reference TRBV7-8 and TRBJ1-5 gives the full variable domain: GAGVSQSPRYKVAKRGQDVALRCDPISGHVSLFWYQQALGQGPEFLTYFQNEAQLDKSGLPSDRFFAERPEGSVSTLKIQRTQQEDSAVYLCASSLVTGMDQPQHFGDGTRLSIL.

The CDR3 nucleotides read TGTGCCAGCTCACCACGGGCGGGACAGGGCACAGAAGCTTTCTTT. Amino acid sequence: CASSPRAGQGTEAFF. The chain links TRBV18 to TRBJ1-1; 9 bases line up with TRBD1. Germline V gives CDR1 KGHSH, CDR2 LQKENI. CDR3 length: 15 residues. The V and J ends lost 1 base and 8 bases, in that order; junction bases with no gene match: 8.

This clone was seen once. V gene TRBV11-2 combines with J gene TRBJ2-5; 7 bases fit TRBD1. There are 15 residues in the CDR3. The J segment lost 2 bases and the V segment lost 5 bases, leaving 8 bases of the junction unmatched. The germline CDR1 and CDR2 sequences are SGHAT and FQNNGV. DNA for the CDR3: TGTGCCAGCAGCCCAATAAGGGGGCCGCAAGAGACCCAGTACTTC. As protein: CASSPIRGPQETQYF.

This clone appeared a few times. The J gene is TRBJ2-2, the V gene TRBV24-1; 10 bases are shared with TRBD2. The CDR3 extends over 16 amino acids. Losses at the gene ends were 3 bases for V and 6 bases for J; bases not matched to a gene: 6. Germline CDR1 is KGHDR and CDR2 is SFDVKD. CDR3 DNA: TGTGCCACCAGTGATCCTAGCGGGAGATCTGCCGGGGAGCTGTTTTTT. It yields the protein CATSDPSGRSAGELFF.

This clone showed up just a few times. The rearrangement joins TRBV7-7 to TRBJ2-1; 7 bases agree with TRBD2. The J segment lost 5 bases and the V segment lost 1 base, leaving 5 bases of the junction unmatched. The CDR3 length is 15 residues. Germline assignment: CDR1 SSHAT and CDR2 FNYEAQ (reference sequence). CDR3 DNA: TGTGCCAGCAGCTTAGGACTAGGGAGGGACAATGAGCAGTTCTTC. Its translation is CASSLGLGRDNEQFF.

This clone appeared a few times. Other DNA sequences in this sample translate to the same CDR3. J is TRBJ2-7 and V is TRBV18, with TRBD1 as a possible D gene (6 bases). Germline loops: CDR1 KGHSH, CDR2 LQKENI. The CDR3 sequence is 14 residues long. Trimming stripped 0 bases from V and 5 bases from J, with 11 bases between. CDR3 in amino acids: CASSPPGTPHEQYF. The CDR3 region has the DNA TGTGCCAGCTCACCACCCGGGACACCACACGAGCAGTACTTC.

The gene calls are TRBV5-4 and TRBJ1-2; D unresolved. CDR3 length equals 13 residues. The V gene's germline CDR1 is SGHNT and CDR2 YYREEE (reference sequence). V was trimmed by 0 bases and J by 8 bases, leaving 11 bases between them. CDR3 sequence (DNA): TGTGCCAGCAGCTTGGCTGCGGTTTTCGGCTACACCTTC. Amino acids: CASSLAAVFGYTF.

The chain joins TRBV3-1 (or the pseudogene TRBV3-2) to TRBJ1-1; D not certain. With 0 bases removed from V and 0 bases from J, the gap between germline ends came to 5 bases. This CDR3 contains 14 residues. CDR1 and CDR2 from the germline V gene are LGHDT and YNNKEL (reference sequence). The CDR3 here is CASSQEALNTEAFF. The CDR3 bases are TGTGCCAGCAGCCAAGAGGCCCTGAACACTGAAGCTTTCTTT.

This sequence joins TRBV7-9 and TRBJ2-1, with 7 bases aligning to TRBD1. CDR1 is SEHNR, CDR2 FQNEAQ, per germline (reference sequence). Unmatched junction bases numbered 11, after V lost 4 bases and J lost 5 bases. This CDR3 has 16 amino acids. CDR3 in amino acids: CASSSLRGQINNEQFF. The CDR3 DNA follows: TGTGCCAGCAGCTCCCTGAGGGGACAGATTAACAATGAGCAGTTCTTC. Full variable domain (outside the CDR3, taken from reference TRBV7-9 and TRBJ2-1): DTGVSQNPRHKITKRGQNVTFRCDPISEHNRLYWYRQTLGQGPEFLTYFQNEAQLEKSRLLSDRFSAERPKGSFSTLEIQRTEQGDSAMYLCASSSLRGQINNEQFFGPGTRLTVL.

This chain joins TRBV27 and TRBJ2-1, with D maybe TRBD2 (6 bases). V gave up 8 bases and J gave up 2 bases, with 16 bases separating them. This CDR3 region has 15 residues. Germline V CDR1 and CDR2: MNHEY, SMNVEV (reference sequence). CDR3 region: CASSPPRGAYNEQFF. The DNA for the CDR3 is TGTGCCAGCTCCCCTCCACGCGGGGCCTACAATGAGCAGTTCTTC.